This T cell receptor beta chain was retrieved from a study of T cell responses to AZD1222 COVID-19 vaccine. Data came from immunoSEQ multiplex PCR; TCRdb stores just in-frame clones and leaves some out. The table shows some 130,000 clones, with more than 75% occurring only once. Details on this clone: Its antigen is unknown.

This CDR3 spans 11 amino acids. With 7 bases removed from V and 4 bases from J, the gap between germline ends came to 10 bases. Per germline, CDR1 SQVTM and CDR2 ANQGSEA. Overall study findings and caveats: Donors in the cohort were predominantly white British and more often female, and clonal diversity was possibly underestimated. Spike-specific TCR breadth and depth both grew after two AZD1222 doses. Sampling captured repertoires only after the peak T cell response. Spike-wide vaccine-associated CD4 TCRs dominated at 160-218 and 743-854.

This receptor was identified in an adult in good health. V and J are TRBV29-1 and TRBJ1-1; D call uncertain. The sequencing used peripheral blood, collected on day 0 of AZD1222 vaccination. In nucleotides, the CDR3 is TGCAGCGCTGGCAGCGGCACTGAAGCTTTCTTT. Its protein is CSAGSGTEAFF.